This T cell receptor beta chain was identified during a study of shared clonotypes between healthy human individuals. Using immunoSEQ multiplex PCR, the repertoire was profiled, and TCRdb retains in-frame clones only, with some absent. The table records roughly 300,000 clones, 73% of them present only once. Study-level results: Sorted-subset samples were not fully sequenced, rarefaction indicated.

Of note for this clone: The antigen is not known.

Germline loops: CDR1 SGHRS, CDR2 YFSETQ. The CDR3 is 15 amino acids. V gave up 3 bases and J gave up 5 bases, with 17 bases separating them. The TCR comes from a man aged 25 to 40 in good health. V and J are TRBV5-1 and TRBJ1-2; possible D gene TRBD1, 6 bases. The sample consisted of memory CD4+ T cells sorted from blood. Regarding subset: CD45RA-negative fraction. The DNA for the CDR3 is TGCGCCAGCAGCTCAACCTCGAGGGGGATATATGGCTACACCTTC. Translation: CASSSTSRGIYGYTF.